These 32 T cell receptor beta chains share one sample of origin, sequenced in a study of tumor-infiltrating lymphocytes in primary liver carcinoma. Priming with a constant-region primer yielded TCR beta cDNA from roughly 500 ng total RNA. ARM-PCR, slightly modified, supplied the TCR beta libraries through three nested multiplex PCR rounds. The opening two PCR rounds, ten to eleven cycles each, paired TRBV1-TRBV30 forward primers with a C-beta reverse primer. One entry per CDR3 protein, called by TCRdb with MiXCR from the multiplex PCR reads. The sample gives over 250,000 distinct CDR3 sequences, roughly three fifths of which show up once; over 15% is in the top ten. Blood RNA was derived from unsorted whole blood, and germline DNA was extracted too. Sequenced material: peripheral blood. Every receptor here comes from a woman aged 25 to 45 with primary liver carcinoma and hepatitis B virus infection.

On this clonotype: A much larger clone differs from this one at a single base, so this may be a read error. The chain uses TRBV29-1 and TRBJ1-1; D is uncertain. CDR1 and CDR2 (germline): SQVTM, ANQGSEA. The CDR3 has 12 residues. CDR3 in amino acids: CNVRYGFNEAFF. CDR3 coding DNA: TGCAACGTTCGGTACGGGTTTAATGAAGCTTTCTTT.

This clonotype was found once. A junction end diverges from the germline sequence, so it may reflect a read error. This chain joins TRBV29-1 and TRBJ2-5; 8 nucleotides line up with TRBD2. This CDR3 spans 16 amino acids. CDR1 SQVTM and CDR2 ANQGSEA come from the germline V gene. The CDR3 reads CCVEEGREVRQETQYF. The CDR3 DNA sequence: TGCTGCGTTGAAGAAGGGCGGGAGGTCCGGCAAGAGACCCAGTACTTC.

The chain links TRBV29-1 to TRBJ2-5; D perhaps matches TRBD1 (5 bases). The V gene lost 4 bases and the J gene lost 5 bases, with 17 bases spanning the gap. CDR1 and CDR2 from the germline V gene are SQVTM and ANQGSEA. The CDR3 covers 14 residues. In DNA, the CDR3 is TGCAGCGTTGCCAGGACAAGGGATCGGGAGACCCAGTACTTC. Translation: CSVARTRDRETQYF.

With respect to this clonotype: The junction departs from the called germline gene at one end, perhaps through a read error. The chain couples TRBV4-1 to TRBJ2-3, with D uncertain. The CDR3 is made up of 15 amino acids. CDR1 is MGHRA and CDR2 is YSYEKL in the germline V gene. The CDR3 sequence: CASSHIGFTFDTQYF. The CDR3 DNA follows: TGTGCCAGCAGCCATATTGGATTTACGTTTGATACGCAGTATTTT.

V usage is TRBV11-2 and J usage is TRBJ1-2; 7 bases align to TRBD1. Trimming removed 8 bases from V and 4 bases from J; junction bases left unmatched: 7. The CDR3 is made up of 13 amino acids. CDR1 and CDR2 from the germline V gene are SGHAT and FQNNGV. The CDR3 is CASCRDSLYGYTF. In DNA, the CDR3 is TGTGCCAGCTGCCGGGACAGCCTCTATGGCTACACCTTC.

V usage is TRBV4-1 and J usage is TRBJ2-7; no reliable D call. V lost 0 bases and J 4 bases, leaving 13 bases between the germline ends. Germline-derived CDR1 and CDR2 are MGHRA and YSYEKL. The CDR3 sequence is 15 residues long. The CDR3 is CASSQDFAREYEQYF. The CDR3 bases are TGCGCCAGCAGCCAAGATTTTGCCAGAGAATACGAGCAGTACTTC.

The CDR3 nucleotides read TGTGCCAGCAGCCGAGCGACTAGCGGGAGACGGGGAGATACGCAGTATTTT. Translating it yields CASSRATSGRRGDTQYF. The chain joins TRBV4-2 to TRBJ2-3, with 12 bases fitting TRBD2. Germline V lookup: CDR1 LGHNA, CDR2 YNFKEQ. CDR3 length: 17 residues. Trimming took 4 bases from V and 5 from J; bases not matched to a gene: 10.

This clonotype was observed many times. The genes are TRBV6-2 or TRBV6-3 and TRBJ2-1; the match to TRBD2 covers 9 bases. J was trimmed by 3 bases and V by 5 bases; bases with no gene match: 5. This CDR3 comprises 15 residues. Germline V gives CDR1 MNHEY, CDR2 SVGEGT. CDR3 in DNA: TGTGCCAGCAGTAAGCCTAGCGGGAACTACAATGAGCAGTTCTTC. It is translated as CASSKPSGNYNEQFF.

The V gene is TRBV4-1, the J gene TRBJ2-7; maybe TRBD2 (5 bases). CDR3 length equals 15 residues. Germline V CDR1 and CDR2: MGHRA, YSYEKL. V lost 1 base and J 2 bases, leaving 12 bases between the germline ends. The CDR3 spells CASSQGPPGTYEQYF. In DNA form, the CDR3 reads TGCGCCAGCAGCCAAGGCCCGCCGGGAACCTACGAGCAGTACTTC.

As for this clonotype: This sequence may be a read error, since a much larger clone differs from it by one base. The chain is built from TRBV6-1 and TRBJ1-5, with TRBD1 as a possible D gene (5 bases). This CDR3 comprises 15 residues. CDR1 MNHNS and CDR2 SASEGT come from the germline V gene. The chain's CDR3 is CASSDRARGNQSQHF. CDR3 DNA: TGTGCCAGCAGTGACAGGGCCCGCGGCAATCAGTCCCAGCATTTT.

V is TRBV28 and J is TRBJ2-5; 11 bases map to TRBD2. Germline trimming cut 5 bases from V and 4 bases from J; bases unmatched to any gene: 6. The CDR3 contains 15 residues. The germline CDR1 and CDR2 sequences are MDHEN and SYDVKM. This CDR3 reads CASSPLLAGGETQYF. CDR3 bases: TGTGCCAGCAGTCCCCTCCTAGCGGGAGGAGAGACCCAGTACTTC. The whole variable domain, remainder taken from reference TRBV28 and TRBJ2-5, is DVKVTQSSRYLVKRTGEKVFLECVQDMDHENMFWYRQDPGLGLRLIYFSYDVKMKEKGDIPEGYSVSREKKERFSLILESASTNQTSMYLCASSPLLAGGETQYFGPGTRLLVL.

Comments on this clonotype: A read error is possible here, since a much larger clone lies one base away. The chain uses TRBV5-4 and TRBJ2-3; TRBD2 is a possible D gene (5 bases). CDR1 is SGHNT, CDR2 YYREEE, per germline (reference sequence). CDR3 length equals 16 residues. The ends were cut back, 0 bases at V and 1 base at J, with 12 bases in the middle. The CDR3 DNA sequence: TGTGCCAGCAGCTTGGGAGCGGAAGGACGCACAGATACGCAGTATTTT. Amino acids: CASSLGAEGRTDTQYF.

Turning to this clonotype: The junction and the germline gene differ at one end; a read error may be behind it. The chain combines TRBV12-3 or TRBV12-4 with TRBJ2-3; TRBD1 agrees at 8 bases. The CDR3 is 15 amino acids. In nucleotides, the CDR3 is TGTGGCAGCAGATCGACAGGGGACAGCACAGATACGCAGTATTTT. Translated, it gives CGSRSTGDSTDTQYF.

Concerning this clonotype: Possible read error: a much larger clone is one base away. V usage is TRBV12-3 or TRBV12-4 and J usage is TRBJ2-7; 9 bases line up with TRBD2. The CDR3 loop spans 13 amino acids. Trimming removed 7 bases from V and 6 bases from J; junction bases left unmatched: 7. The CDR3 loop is CASTSTSGVEQYF. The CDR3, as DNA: TGTGCCAGCACTTCGACTAGCGGCGTCGAGCAGTACTTC.

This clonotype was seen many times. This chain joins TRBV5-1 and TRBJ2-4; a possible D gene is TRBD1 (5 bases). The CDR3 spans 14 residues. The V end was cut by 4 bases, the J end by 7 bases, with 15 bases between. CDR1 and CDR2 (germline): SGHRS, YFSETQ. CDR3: CASSPPDSLNIQYF. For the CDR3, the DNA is TGCGCCAGCAGCCCACCCGACAGTTTGAACATTCAGTACTTC.

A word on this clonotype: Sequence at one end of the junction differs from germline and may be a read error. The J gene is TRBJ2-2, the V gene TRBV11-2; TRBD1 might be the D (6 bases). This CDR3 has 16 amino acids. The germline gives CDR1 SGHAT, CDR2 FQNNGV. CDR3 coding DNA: TGTACCAGCAGCCCCCGACAGGCCGCGAACACTGGGGAGCTGTTTTTT. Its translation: CTSSPRQAANTGELFF.

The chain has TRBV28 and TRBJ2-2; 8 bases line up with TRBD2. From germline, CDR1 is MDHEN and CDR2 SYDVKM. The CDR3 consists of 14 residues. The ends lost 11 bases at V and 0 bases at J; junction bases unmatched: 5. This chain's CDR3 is CASRGGPNTGELFF. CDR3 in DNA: TGTGCCTCCCGGGGGGGTCCGAACACCGGGGAGCTGTTTTTT.

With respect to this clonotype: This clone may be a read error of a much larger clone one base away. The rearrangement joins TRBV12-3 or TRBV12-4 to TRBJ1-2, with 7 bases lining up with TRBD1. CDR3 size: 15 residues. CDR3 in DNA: TGTACCAGCAGTCTCACAGGGGAGCTTAACTATGGCTACACCTTC. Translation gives CTSSLTGELNYGYTF.

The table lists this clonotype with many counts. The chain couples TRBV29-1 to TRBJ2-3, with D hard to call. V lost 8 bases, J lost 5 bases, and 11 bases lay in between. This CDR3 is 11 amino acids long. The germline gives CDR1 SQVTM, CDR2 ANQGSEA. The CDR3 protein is CSYPFGDTQYF. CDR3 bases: TGCAGCTATCCGTTTGGAGATACGCAGTATTTT.

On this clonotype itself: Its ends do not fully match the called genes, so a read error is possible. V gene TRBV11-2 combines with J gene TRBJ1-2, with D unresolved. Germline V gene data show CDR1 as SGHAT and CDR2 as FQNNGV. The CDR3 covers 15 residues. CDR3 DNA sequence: TGCGCCAGCAGCTTAGATCAAGCACAGACCTATGGCTACATCTTC. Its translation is CASSLDQAQTYGYIF.

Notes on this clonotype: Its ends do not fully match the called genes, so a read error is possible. This CDR3 is CATQGPLSNLPQHF. The CDR3 coding sequence is TGTGCCACCCAAGGTCCGTTGAGCAATCTGCCCCAGCATTTT. The rearrangement uses TRBV24-1 and TRBJ1-5, with D unclear. The germline gives CDR1 KGHDR, CDR2 SFDVKD. This CDR3 has 14 amino acids.

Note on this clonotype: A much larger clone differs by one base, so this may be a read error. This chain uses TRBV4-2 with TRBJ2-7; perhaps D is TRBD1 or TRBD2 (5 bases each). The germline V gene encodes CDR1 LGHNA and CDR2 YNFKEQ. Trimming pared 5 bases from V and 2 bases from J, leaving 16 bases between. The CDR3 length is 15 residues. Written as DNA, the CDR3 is TGTGCCAGCAGCTGGGACGTTAGCGAGACCTACGAGCAGTACTTC. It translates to CASSWDVSETYEQYF.

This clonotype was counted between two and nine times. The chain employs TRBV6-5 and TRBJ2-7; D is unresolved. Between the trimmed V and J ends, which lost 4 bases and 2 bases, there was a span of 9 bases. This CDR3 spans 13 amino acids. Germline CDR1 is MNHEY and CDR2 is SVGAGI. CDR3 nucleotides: TGTGCCAGCAGTTTTGGACCCACCTACGAGCAGTACTTC. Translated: CASSFGPTYEQYF.

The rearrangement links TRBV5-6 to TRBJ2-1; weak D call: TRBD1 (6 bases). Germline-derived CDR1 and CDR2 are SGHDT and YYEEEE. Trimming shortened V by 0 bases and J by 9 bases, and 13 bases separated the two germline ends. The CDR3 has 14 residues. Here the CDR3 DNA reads TGTGCCAGCAGCTTGGCCGTTCAGGGGCTTGAGCAGTTCTTC. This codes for CASSLAVQGLEQFF.

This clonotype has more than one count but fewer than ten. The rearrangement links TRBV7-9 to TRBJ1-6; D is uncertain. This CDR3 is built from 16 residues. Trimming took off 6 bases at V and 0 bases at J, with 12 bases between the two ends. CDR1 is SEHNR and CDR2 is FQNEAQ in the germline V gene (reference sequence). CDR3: CASSFADGSYNSPLHF. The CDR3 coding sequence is TGTGCCAGCAGTTTCGCTGATGGCTCCTATAATTCACCCCTCCACTTT.

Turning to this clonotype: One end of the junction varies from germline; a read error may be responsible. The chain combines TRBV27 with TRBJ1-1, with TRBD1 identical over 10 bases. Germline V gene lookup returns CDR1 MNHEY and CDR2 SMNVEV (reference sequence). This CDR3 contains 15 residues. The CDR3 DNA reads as TGTGCAAGCAGTCCCGCGACAGGGGGCAACACTGAAGCTTTCTTT. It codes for CASSPATGGNTEAFF.

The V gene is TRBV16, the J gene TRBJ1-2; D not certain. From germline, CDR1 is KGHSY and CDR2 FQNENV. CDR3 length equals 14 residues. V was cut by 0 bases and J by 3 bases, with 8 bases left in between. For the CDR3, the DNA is TGTGCCAGCAGCCAATCGGGCGGGTACTATGGCTACACCTTC. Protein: CASSQSGGYYGYTF.

The CDR3 nucleotides read TGTGCCAGCAGCCAAGATGAAGGGATGCTCTATGGCTACACCTTC. Translation: CASSQDEGMLYGYTF. The chain combines TRBV4-2 with TRBJ1-2, with D uncertain. Germline V gene sequence: CDR1 LGHNA, CDR2 YNFKEQ. This CDR3 has 15 amino acids. V was shortened by 0 bases and J by 4 bases, with 12 bases between the two germline ends.

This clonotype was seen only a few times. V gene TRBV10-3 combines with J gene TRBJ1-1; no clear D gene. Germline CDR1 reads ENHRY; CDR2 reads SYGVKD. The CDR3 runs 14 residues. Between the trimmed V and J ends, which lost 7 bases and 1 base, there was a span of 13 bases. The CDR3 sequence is CAIKGEGRNTEAFF. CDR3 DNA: TGTGCCATCAAAGGAGAAGGCAGGAACACTGAAGCTTTCTTT.

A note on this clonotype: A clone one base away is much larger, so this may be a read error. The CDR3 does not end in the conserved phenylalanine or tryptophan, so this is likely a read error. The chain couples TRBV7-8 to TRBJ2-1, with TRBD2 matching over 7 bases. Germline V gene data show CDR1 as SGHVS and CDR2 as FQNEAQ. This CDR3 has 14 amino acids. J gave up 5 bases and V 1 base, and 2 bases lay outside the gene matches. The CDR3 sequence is CASSLVGRHNEQFY. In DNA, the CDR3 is TGTGCCAGCAGCTTAGTCGGGAGGCACAATGAGCAGTTCTAC.

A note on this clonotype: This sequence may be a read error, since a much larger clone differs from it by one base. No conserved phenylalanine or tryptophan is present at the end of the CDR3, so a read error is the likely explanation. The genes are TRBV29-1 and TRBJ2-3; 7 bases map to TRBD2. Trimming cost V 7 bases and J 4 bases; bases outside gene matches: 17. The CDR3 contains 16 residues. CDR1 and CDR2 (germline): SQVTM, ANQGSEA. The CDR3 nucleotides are TGCAGCGCGGCGGGTGGTCCGGCGGGAGCCGCAGATACGCAGTATTTA. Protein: CSAAGGPAGAADTQYL.

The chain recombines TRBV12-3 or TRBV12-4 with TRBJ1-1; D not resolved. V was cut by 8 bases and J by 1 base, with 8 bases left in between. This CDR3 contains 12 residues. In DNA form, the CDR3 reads TGTGCCAGCGGAGACCCGAACACTGAAGCTTTCTTT. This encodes CASGDPNTEAFF.